This T cell receptor (beta chain) derives from a study of T cells in Graves' hyperthyroidism and ophthalmopathy. Overall study: Specimen type is peripheral blood, collected at initial diagnosis prior to any treatment.

Researchers amplified the TCR beta CDR3 regions from RNA transcripts. The HTBI set primed first-round TCR CDR3 RT-PCR. TCRdb ran MiXCR on the multiplex PCR reads and lists one entry per CDR3 protein. The sample lists about 350,000 distinct CDR3 sequences, around 13% occurring once. Stable Graves' hyperthyroidism meant no ophthalmopathy progression within 18 months. Exclusion criteria comprised uncontrolled infection, other autoimmune disease, pregnancy or lactation. This clonotype was recorded a few times. Antigen specificity is unknown. V lost 9 bases and J 7 bases, leaving 18 bases between the germline ends. Germline V lookup: CDR1 SNHLY, CDR2 FYNNEI. The CDR3 sequence is 13 residues long. The study's findings and limits: Ophthalmopathy cases were set apart from stable hyperthyroidism by a 13 V-J model.

The rearrangement links TRBV2 to TRBJ2-5, with D hard to call. The sample comprised blood. This TCR derives from a woman aged 30 to 39 with Graves' hyperthyroidism. This chain's CDR3 is CASFETHGGTQYF. The DNA of the CDR3 is TGTGCCAGTTTCGAGACTCACGGCGGGACCCAGTACTTC.